What follows is one T cell receptor (beta chain) and its context. Its antigen is still unknown. This entry comes from a study of blood T cells in healthy people across ages. The study, taken as a whole, reports: Strong correlation was found linking TCR beta diversity to naive T cell percentage. Both higher diversity and more naive CD4+ cells marked long-lived donors when set against aged donors.

Aged roughly 6 to 100, donors were systemically healthy Caucasians from Russia. This CDR3 region has 16 residues. V lost 11 bases and J lost 4; bases outside the gene matches: 18. Germline values: CDR1 MNHEY, CDR2 SMNVEV (reference sequence). A second roughly 7 to 12 cycle PCR used barcoded and J-beta primers. In TCRdb, the 5' RACE reads were re-called with MiXCR into one record per CDR3 protein. This table has 700,000 to 900,000 distinct CDR3 sequences, 40% to 65% appearing once. This receptor was identified in a man of 80 years or more in good health. Sequences were obtained from blood. The chain uses TRBV27 and TRBJ1-1; 8 bases match TRBD1. DNA of the CDR3: TGTGCCTCATGCCCCGACAGGGGATGTTTCGGCACTGAAGCTTTCTTT. This sequence encodes CASCPDRGCFGTEAFF.